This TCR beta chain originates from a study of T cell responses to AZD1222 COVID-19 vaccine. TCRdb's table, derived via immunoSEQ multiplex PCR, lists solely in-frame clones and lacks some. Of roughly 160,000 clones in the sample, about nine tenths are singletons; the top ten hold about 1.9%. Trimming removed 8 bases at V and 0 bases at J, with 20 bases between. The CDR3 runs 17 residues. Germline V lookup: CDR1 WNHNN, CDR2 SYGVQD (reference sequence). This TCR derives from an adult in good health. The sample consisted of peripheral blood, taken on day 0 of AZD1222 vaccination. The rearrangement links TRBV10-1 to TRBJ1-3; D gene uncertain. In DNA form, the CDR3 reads TGCGCCAGCCTAGGGAGGCCTCATGTCAGCTCTGGAAACACCATATATTTT. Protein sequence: CASLGRPHVSSGNTIYF.